This TCR beta chain was found in a study of cytomegalovirus exposure and HLA in healthy donors. As for the study in general: A data release that came early held approximately 92 million unique TCRs from HLA-typed donors. Study-wide findings and caveats: High sensitivity and specificity were reportedly achieved when the classifier diagnosed cytomegalovirus status. Analyzed later, most CMV-associated TCR beta chains appeared HLA-restricted.

The germline V and J ends were trimmed by 2 bases and 4 bases, with 11 bases remaining between them. The CDR3 runs 14 residues. Germline loops: CDR1 PRHDT, CDR2 FYEKMQ (reference sequence). This PCR relied on a set of 60 Vbeta primers and 13 Jbeta primers. TCRdb's table, derived via immunoSEQ multiplex PCR, lists solely in-frame clones and lacks some. Of a few hundred thousand clones in the sample, around 80% are singletons; the top ten hold about 0.3%. In the case of this clone: Its antigen remains unknown.

This chain connects TRBV13 to TRBJ1-2; D call uncertain. The origin of this receptor is a girl aged 2-10 years in good health and CMV-seronegative. The sequencing input was PBMCs. CDR3 in amino acids: CASSLSGVPYGYTF. Here the CDR3 DNA reads TGTGCCAGCAGCTTAAGTGGAGTTCCCTATGGCTACACCTTC.